In this sample, the clone carrying this T cell receptor (beta chain) turned up once. Naive CD8 isolation took CD45RO-negative cells positively selected for CCR7 and excluded terminally differentiated effector memory CD45RA+ cells. These data are taken from a study of shared clonotypes between healthy human individuals. This CDR3 contains 15 residues. Trimming took 4 bases from V and 4 from J, leaving 13 bases between them. In germline, CDR1 is SGHAT, CDR2 FQNNGV. Original methodology: In the immunoSEQ data, sequences were junction-only and lacked quality scores, so filtering differed. The protocol was immunoSEQ multiplex PCR, while the TCRdb copy is restricted to in-frame clones and leaves out a portion. For V, J and clone size, that table is used; D and trimming come from the DNA. The sample carries some 1,900,000 clones, about 94% recorded once.

The source is a man aged 18-30 years in good health. The chain joins TRBV11-2 to TRBJ1-4; D ambiguous. Sample: naive CD8+ T cells sorted from blood. CDR3 sequence reads: CASSSRGGNNEKLFF. CDR3 DNA: TGTGCCAGCAGCTCCCGGGGAGGCAATAATGAAAAACTGTTTTTT.